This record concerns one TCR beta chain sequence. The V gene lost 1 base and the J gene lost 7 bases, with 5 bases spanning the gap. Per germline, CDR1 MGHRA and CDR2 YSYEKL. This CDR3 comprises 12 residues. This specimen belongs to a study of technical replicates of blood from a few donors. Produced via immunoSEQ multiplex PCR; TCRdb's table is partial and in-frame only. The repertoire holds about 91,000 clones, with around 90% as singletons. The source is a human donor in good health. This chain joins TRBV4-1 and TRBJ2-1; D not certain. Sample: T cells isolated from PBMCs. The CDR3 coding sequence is TGCGCCAGCAGCCAAGCCGTGAATGAGCAGTTCTTC. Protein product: CASSQAVNEQFF.